Listed here are 9 T cell receptor beta chains from one sample, sequenced in a study of Ad26.COV2.S vaccination and SARS-CoV-2 variants listed by TCRdb under 2021. The treatment or condition label on this specimen signifies: some 19 received Ad26.COV2.S at low or high dose, single or two shots; about five received placebo; per-sample allocation not given. Repertoires of vaccine and placebo recipients were sequenced from samples taken on day 63 after the first injection. The library was generated by the immunoSEQ multiplex PCR assay. TCRdb mirrors the immuneACCESS table, restricted to in-frame sequences. Some clones are absent from its copies; in checked studies, under half trace to an unresolved V gene, and the reason for the others is unknown. This sample gives hundreds of thousands of clones in total; 80% to 90% of them show up just once. Approximately 3.4% of the sample comes from the top ten.

The sample here was peripheral blood, taken in a trial of Ad26.COV2.S vaccine versus placebo. These receptors were taken from a person aged 18-65 years who received the Ad26.COV2.S COVID-19 vaccine or a placebo.

The V and J genes are TRBV12-3 or TRBV12-4 and TRBJ1-1; D call uncertain. Trimming cost V 3 bases and J 10 bases, with 12 bases left between them. This CDR3 contains 12 residues. The CDR3 DNA follows: TGTGCCAGCAGTTTGGGCCTGGCGCGAGCTTTCTTT. Protein: CASSLGLARAFF.

The rearrangement joins TRBV5-1 to TRBJ2-2; no reliable D call. The CDR3 is 14 amino acids. Looked up from germline, CDR1 is SGHRS and CDR2 is YFSETQ. The V end was cut by 5 bases, the J end by 1 base, with 9 bases between. The CDR3 sequence: CASSLPLNTGELFF. For the CDR3, the DNA is TGCGCCAGCAGTCTACCCCTGAACACCGGGGAGCTGTTTTTT.

Here the CDR3 reads CASSLIYEQYF. The CDR3 DNA reads TGTGCCAGCAGTTTAATATACGAGCAGTACTTC. The genes are TRBV12-3 or TRBV12-4 and TRBJ2-7; D unresolved. V lost 2 bases, J lost 4 bases, and 3 bases lay in between. The CDR3 runs to 11 residues.

The V call is TRBV2, the J call TRBJ2-3; tentative D call: TRBD2 (6 bases). Trimming took off 2 bases at V and 4 bases at J, with 16 bases between the two ends. CDR1 and CDR2 from the germline V gene are SNHLY and FYNNEI. The CDR3 runs to 16 residues. The CDR3 reads CASSERKRLGADTQYF. In nucleotides, the CDR3 is TGTGCCAGCAGTGAACGGAAACGACTAGGGGCAGATACGCAGTATTTT.

The chain recombines TRBV2 with TRBJ1-3, with TRBD1 matching 8 bases. Germline-derived CDR1 and CDR2 are SNHLY and FYNNEI. The CDR3 is 15 residues long. Trimming cost V 5 bases and J 4 bases; bases outside gene matches: 7. The CDR3, as DNA: TGTGCCAGCAGTTTCGGACAGGGCTCAGGAAACACCATATATTTT. Translation: CASSFGQGSGNTIYF.

The V gene is TRBV4-1, the J gene TRBJ2-1; TRBD1 agrees at 7 bases. V dropped 0 bases and J dropped 6; count of bases not matched to a gene: 5. Germline assignment: CDR1 MGHRA and CDR2 YSYEKL. The CDR3 spans 15 residues. The CDR3 bases are TGCGCCAGCAGCCAAGATGGGGACAGACGCAATGAGCAGTTCTTC. Its protein is CASSQDGDRRNEQFF.

The rearrangement links TRBV4-1 to TRBJ1-3; TRBD1 aligns across 11 bases. J was trimmed by 9 bases and V by 1 base; bases with no gene match: 2. The CDR3 loop spans 14 amino acids. Germline CDR1 MGHRA, CDR2 YSYEKL. The chain's CDR3 is CASSQGGTGGTIYF. As DNA, the CDR3 is TGCGCCAGCAGCCAAGGCGGGACAGGGGGCACCATATATTTT.

The chain is built from TRBV6-2 or TRBV6-3 and TRBJ1-1; 7 bases match TRBD1. The CDR3 has 15 amino acids. Germline-derived CDR1 and CDR2 are MNHEY and SVGEGT. Trimming removed 5 bases from V and 0 bases from J; junction bases left unmatched: 6. CDR3 loop: CASSTYRGVNTEAFF. CDR3 in DNA: TGTGCCAGCAGTACATACAGGGGAGTGAACACTGAAGCTTTCTTT.

The chain joins TRBV11-2 to TRBJ2-5, with 11 bases identical to TRBD2. From germline, CDR1 is SGHAT and CDR2 FQNNGV. V lost 5 bases to trimming and J lost 5 bases; unmatched junction nucleotides: 16. CDR3 length equals 18 residues. In DNA, the CDR3 is TGTGCCAGCAGCCTCGATTATAGACTAGCGGGACTAGGGGAGACCCAGTACTTC. The encoded protein is CASSLDYRLAGLGETQYF. Full variable domain (outside the CDR3, taken from reference TRBV11-2 and TRBJ2-5): EAGVAQSPRYKIIEKRQSVAFWCNPISGHATLYWYQQILGQGPKLLIQFQNNGVVDDSQLPKDRFSAERLKGVDSTLKIQPAKLEDSAVYLCASSLDYRLAGLGETQYFGPGTRLLVL.